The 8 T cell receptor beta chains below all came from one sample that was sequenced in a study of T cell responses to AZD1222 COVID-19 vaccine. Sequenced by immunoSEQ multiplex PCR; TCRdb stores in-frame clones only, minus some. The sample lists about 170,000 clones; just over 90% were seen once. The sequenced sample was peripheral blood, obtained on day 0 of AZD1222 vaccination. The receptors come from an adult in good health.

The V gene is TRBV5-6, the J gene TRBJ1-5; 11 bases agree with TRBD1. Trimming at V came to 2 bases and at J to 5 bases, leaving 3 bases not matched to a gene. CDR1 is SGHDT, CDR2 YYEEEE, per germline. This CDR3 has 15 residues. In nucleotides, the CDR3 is TGTGCCAGCAGCTTAGGGGACAGGGGGGATCAGCCCCAGCATTTT. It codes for CASSLGDRGDQPQHF.

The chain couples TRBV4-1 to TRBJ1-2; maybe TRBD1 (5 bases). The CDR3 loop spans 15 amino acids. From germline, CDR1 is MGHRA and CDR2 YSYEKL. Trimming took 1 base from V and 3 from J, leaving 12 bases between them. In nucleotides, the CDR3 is TGCGCCAGCAGCCAAGCTGTGACAGACCACTATGGCTACACCTTC. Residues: CASSQAVTDHYGYTF.

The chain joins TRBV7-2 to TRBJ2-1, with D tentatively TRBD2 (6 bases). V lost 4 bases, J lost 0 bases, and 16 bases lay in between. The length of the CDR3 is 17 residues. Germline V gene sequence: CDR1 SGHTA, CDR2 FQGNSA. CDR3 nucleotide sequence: TGTGCCAGCAGCTCAAACTGGGACTGGATCTCCTACAATGAGCAGTTCTTC. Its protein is CASSSNWDWISYNEQFF.

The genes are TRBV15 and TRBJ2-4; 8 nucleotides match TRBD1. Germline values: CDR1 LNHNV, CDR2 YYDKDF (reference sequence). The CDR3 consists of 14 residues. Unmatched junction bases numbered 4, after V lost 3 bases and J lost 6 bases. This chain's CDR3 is CATSRNGQGNIQYF. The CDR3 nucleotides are TGTGCCACCAGCAGGAACGGACAGGGAAACATTCAGTACTTC.

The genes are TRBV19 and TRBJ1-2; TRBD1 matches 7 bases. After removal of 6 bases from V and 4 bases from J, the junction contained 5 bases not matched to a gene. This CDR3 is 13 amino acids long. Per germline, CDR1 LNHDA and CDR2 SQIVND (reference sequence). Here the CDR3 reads CASSGQASYGYTF. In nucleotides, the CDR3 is TGTGCCAGTAGCGGACAGGCCTCCTATGGCTACACCTTC.

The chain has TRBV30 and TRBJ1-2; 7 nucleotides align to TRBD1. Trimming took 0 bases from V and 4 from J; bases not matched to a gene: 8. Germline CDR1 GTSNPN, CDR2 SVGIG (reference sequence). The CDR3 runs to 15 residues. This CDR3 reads CAWSVYTGQRYGYTF. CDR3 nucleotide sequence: TGTGCCTGGAGTGTCTATACGGGACAGCGCTATGGCTACACCTTC.

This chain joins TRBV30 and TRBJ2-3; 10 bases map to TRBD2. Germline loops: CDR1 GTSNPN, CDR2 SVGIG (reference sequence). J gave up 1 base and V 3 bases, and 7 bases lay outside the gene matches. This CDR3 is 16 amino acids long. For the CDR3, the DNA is TGTGCCTGGAGCCAGGGACTAGCGCCTGGCACAGATACGCAGTATTTT. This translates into CAWSQGLAPGTDTQYF.

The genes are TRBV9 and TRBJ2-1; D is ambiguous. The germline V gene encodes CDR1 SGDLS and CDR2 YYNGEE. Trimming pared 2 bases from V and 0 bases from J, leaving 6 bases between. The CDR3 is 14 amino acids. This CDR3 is CASSVESSYNEQFF. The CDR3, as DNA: TGTGCCAGCAGCGTTGAGAGCTCCTACAATGAGCAGTTCTTC.